These 23 T cell receptor beta chains came from one sample sequenced in a study of OX40 agonist ivuxolimab in advanced cancers. Some clones are missing from TCRdb's copy, which holds only in-frame ones; the method was immunoSEQ multiplex PCR. The top ten hold 0.15% to 0.17% of the sample, which has about 120,000 clones, 90% to 95% seen once. The sequenced sample was CD4+ or CD8+ T cells sorted from blood, obtained in a trial of the OX40 agonist ivuxolimab. The receptors were sampled from an adult with an advanced solid tumor such as melanoma, head and neck, liver or kidney cancer.

With respect to this clone: Relative to the germline gene, one junction end is altered; a read error may explain this. V gene TRBV6-5 combines with J gene TRBJ1-1; 7 nucleotides line up with TRBD1. There are 11 residues in the CDR3. CDR1 and CDR2 (germline): MNHEY, SVGAGI. The CDR3 DNA sequence: TGTGCCAGCACCAAGACAGGGCAGGGGGATTTT. Translating it yields CASTKTGQGDF.

The chain joins TRBV7-2 to TRBJ1-6; unclear D gene. Germline V gene lookup returns CDR1 SGHTA and CDR2 FQGNSA. The CDR3 loop spans 14 amino acids. The V end lost 1 base, the J end lost 14 bases, and 15 bases lay between the germline ends. The CDR3: CASSLGDPSQALHF. The CDR3 DNA follows: TGTGCCAGCAGCTTAGGGGATCCATCCCAGGCCCTCCACTTT.

The chain's CDR3 is CASNPGDGHGYTF. Written as DNA, the CDR3 is TGTGCCAGCAACCCGGGGGACGGACATGGCTACACCTTC. V and J are TRBV9 and TRBJ1-2; D might be TRBD1 (5 bases). This CDR3 is built from 13 residues. V was cut by 6 bases and J by 6 bases, with 15 bases left in between. The germline V gene encodes CDR1 SGDLS and CDR2 YYNGEE.

The V and J genes are TRBV29-1 and TRBJ1-2, with D perhaps matching TRBD1 (6 bases). The CDR3 runs to 15 residues. The V end was cut by 3 bases, the J end by 0 bases, with 14 bases between. From germline, CDR1 is SQVTM and CDR2 ANQGSEA. The DNA for the CDR3 is TGCAGCGTTGAGGGGGCGAAAGGCTCTAACTATGGCTACACCTTC. Translation gives CSVEGAKGSNYGYTF.

The chain is built from TRBV5-1 and TRBJ2-1; D might be TRBD2 (7 bases). CDR3 size: 17 residues. Germline-derived CDR1 and CDR2 are SGHRS and YFSETQ. V was shortened by 0 bases and J by 0 bases, with 13 bases between the two germline ends. CDR3 residues: CASSLGGGGSSYNEQFF. DNA of the CDR3: TGCGCCAGCAGCTTGGGGGGCGGGGGCAGCTCCTACAATGAGCAGTTCTTC.

The table lists this clone with a count of one. The chain carries TRBV11-3 and TRBJ2-3; D gene unclear. V dropped 1 base and J dropped 6 bases, with 11 bases sitting between them. This CDR3 contains 14 residues. Germline V lookup: CDR1 SGHNT, CDR2 YENEEA. CDR3 sequence (DNA): TGTGCCAGCAGCTTAGGGGGTAGTGGCGATACGCAGTATTTT. Translated, it gives CASSLGGSGDTQYF.

The chain has TRBV5-1 and TRBJ2-3; no reliable D call. This CDR3 has 15 residues. V lost 3 bases to trimming and J lost 4 bases, with 15 bases between them. The V gene's germline CDR1 is SGHRS and CDR2 YFSETQ. Here the CDR3 DNA reads TGCGCCAGCAGCTATTCGGACGCTCTAGCAGATACGCAGTATTTT. This gives the protein CASSYSDALADTQYF.

This chain joins TRBV9 and TRBJ2-2; tentative D call: TRBD2 (5 bases). CDR3 size: 14 residues. V was shortened by 3 bases and J by 6 bases, with 12 bases between the two germline ends. The V gene's germline CDR1 is SGDLS and CDR2 YYNGEE. Here the CDR3 reads CASSEAISAGELFF. The CDR3 DNA sequence: TGTGCCAGCAGCGAAGCCATTAGCGCCGGGGAGCTGTTTTTT.

V usage is TRBV2 and J usage is TRBJ1-6; D is ambiguous. Germline assignment: CDR1 SNHLY and CDR2 FYNNEI. V lost 3 bases and J 8 bases, leaving 11 bases between the germline ends. The CDR3 totals 14 residues. DNA of the CDR3: TGTGCCAGCAGTGATGCCGGCTGGGATTCACCCCTCCACTTT. The encoded protein is CASSDAGWDSPLHF.

The chain carries TRBV9 and TRBJ1-2, with D possibly matching TRBD1 (6 bases). Germline V CDR1 and CDR2: SGDLS, YYNGEE. The length of the CDR3 is 13 residues. V was trimmed by 4 bases and J by 3 bases, leaving 10 bases between them. CDR3 bases: TGTGCCAGCAGCCCGGACAGCGACTATGGCTACACCTTC. Its protein product is CASSPDSDYGYTF.

The V gene is TRBV28, the J gene TRBJ2-7; D tentatively fits TRBD1 or TRBD2 (5 bases each). Germline assignment: CDR1 MDHEN and CDR2 SYDVKM. Trimming removed 5 bases at V and 2 bases at J, with 10 bases between. The CDR3 has 13 amino acids. CDR3 sequence (DNA): TGTGCCAGCAGTGTGGGACCGACCTACGAGCAGTACTTC. Its protein product is CASSVGPTYEQYF. Full variable domain (outside the CDR3, taken from reference TRBV28 and TRBJ2-7): DVKVTQSSRYLVKRTGEKVFLECVQDMDHENMFWYRQDPGLGLRLIYFSYDVKMKEKGDIPEGYSVSREKKERFSLILESASTNQTSMYLCASSVGPTYEQYFGPGTRLTVT.

This clone has only one observation. The chain has TRBV10-1 and TRBJ2-7, with a tentative D call TRBD1 (6 bases). The CDR3 covers 19 residues. Germline values: CDR1 WNHNN, CDR2 SYGVQD (reference sequence). V lost 3 bases, J lost 2 bases, and 26 bases lay in between. DNA of the CDR3: TGCGCCAGCAGTGACTACTTGGGTTGGTGGGACAAGAAGACCTACGAGCAGTACTTC. This sequence encodes CASSDYLGWWDKKTYEQYF.

V gene TRBV19 combines with J gene TRBJ1-1, with D possibly matching TRBD1 (5 bases). CDR1 is LNHDA and CDR2 is SQIVND in the germline V gene (reference sequence). The CDR3 sequence is 14 residues long. V lost 3 bases and J 0 bases, leaving 8 bases between the germline ends. CDR3 bases: TGTGCCAGTAGTATCTGGGGCATGAACACTGAAGCTTTCTTT. This translates into CASSIWGMNTEAFF.

The genes are TRBV5-1 and TRBJ2-5; D is perhaps TRBD1 (6 bases). Trimming pared 1 base from V and 4 bases from J, leaving 11 bases between. The CDR3 covers 14 residues. Germline lookup yields CDR1 SGHRS and CDR2 YFSETQ. The CDR3 DNA reads TGCGCCAGCAGCTTGCGTCAGGGGTCAGAGACCCAGTACTTC. Amino acid sequence: CASSLRQGSETQYF.

V gene TRBV9 combines with J gene TRBJ2-1, with a possible D match to TRBD2 (5 bases). Trimming removed 0 bases at V and 5 bases at J, with 9 bases between. From germline, CDR1 is SGDLS and CDR2 YYNGEE. The CDR3 runs to 14 residues. CDR3 amino acids: CASSVGGRDNEQFF. CDR3 coding DNA: TGTGCCAGCAGCGTAGGAGGGAGAGACAATGAGCAGTTCTTC.

This rearrangement joins TRBV21-1 to TRBJ1-6. TRBV21-1 is described as a pseudogene. The CDR3 covers 16 residues. The CDR3 region is CASSKVRGSYNSPLHF. CDR3 DNA sequence: TGTGCCAGCAGCAAAGTGCGGGGCTCCTATAATTCACCCCTCCACTTT.

V and J are TRBV25-1 and TRBJ2-5; possibly TRBD2 for D (5 bases). V was cut by 3 bases and J by 4 bases, with 12 bases left in between. Germline CDR1 is MGHDK and CDR2 is SYGVNS. CDR3 length equals 14 residues. The CDR3 nucleotides are TGTGCCAGCAGTGACCCTAGCTTTCGAGAGACCCAGTACTTC. It specifies CASSDPSFRETQYF.

The chain joins TRBV10-3 to TRBJ2-3; no firm D call. Germline CDR1 reads ENHRY; CDR2 reads SYGVKD. This CDR3 contains 14 residues. Deletions cut 4 bases from V and 3 bases from J, with 11 bases between. This chain's CDR3 is CAISANLGTDTQYF. CDR3 nucleotides: TGTGCCATCAGTGCAAATCTGGGTACAGATACGCAGTATTTT.

This rearrangement joins TRBV6-4 to TRBJ1-1, with 7 bases matching TRBD1. Germline V gene lookup returns CDR1 MRHNA and CDR2 SNTAGT. There are 14 residues in the CDR3. V lost 11 bases and J lost 2; bases outside the gene matches: 11. The CDR3 region has the DNA TGTGCCCACGGTCCGGGACAGCAAAACACTGAAGCTTTCTTT. Its translation: CAHGPGQQNTEAFF.

V is TRBV29-1 and J is TRBJ1-5, with D perhaps TRBD1 (5 bases). Germline V CDR1 and CDR2: SQVTM, ANQGSEA. The CDR3 totals 13 residues. The CDR3 loop reads CSCRDGPNQPQHF. Here the CDR3 DNA reads TGCAGTTGCAGGGACGGGCCCAATCAGCCCCAGCATTTT.

The chain couples TRBV10-3 to TRBJ2-7; D is ambiguous. CDR1 is ENHRY, CDR2 SYGVKD, per germline. The CDR3 extends over 13 amino acids. V gave up 5 bases and J gave up 5 bases, with 13 bases separating them. CDR3 coding DNA: TGTGCCATCAGTAGTAGGCTAGATAACGAGCAGTACTTC. Its translation is CAISSRLDNEQYF.

V usage is TRBV7-8 and J usage is TRBJ2-1; no clear D. CDR3 size: 17 residues. Per germline, CDR1 SGHVS and CDR2 FQNEAQ. V gave up 4 bases and J gave up 5 bases, with 21 bases separating them. The DNA for the CDR3 is TGTGCCAGCAGCTACCGCCCGACTCCGCCCCTCGACAATGAGCAGTTCTTC. Encoded protein: CASSYRPTPPLDNEQFF.

The V gene is TRBV18, the J gene TRBJ1-2; 7 nucleotides match TRBD1. This CDR3 is 15 amino acids long. Germline assignment: CDR1 KGHSH and CDR2 LQKENI. V was pared by 4 bases and J by 6 bases, with 11 bases of the junction left unmatched. CDR3 amino acids: CASSQTLGQAHGYTF. The DNA for the CDR3 is TGTGCCAGCTCACAAACCCTCGGACAGGCCCATGGCTACACCTTC.